This note documents a single TCR beta chain sequence. Antigen unknown. PCR employed 60 Vbeta and 13 Jbeta primers. Assay: immunoSEQ multiplex PCR; the TCRdb copy retains only in-frame clones and omits some. This sample carries under 250,000 clones, under 85% of them seen once, and the ten largest clones take 1.7%. The V and J ends lost 0 bases and 8 bases respectively, with 16 bases between them. The length of the CDR3 is 15 residues. Per the germline V gene, CDR1 is MNHEY and CDR2 is SMNVEV (reference sequence). This record comes from a study of cytomegalovirus exposure and HLA in healthy donors. Study conclusions and caveats: TCR beta chain V- and J-gene trimming was linked, in a later analysis, to a missense variant in DCLRE1C.

The material sequenced was PBMCs. The chain employs TRBV27 and TRBJ1-2; TRBD1 is a possible D gene (5 bases). The clonotype comes from a man aged 45-65 years in good health and CMV-seronegative. The CDR3 loop is CASSLSMRGGRGYTF. CDR3 nucleotide sequence: TGTGCCAGCAGTTTATCGATGCGGGGGGGGAGAGGCTACACCTTC.